The clone carrying this T cell receptor beta chain was counted between two and nine times. The data derive from a study of T-cell reconstitution after alpha-beta-depleted transplantation in children. Preparation of the TCRbeta library involved a method that used unique molecular identifiers. TCRdb re-analysed the PCR reads in MiXCR, keeping a single row per CDR3 protein. Of approximately 490,000 distinct CDR3 sequences in the sample, around an eighth were seen once. The CDR3 is 13 residues long. Trimming took off 5 bases at V and 4 bases at J, with 11 bases between the two ends. The germline CDR1 and CDR2 sequences are MDHEN and SYDVKM.

The sequence was obtained from a human donor who donated a stem cell graft to a child with combined immunodeficiency. The sample was PBMCs from the stem cell graft donor, taken from the stem cell graft. This sequence joins TRBV28 and TRBJ1-2, with D unclear. The CDR3 loop reads CASSPDRSYGYTF. The DNA for the CDR3 is TGTGCCAGCAGTCCTGACCGGTCCTATGGCTACACCTTC.